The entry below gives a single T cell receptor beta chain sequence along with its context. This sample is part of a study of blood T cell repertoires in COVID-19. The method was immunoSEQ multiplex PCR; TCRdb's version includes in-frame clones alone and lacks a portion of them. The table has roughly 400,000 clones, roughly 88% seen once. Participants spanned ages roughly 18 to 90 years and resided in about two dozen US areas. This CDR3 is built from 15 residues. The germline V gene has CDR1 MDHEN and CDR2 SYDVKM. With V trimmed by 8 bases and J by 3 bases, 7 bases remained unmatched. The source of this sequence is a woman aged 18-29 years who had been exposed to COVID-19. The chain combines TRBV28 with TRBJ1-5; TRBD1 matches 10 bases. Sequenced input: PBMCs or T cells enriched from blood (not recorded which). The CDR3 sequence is CASSRQGAYNQPQHF. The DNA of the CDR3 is TGTGCCAGCTCTCGACAGGGGGCTTACAATCAGCCCCAGCATTTT.